This T cell receptor (beta chain) comes out of a study of a mutant IDH1 vaccine in newly diagnosed glioma. The wider study: With temozolomide cycles, or 4-6 weeks after radiotherapy alone, vaccination was started.

Repertoires were generated with immunoSEQ multiplex PCR, while TCRdb's copy carries only in-frame clones and drops some. The table lists under 150,000 clones, about 90% of them singletons, with roughly 0.62% in the top ten. From germline, CDR1 is KGHSH and CDR2 LQKENI. The CDR3 sequence is 17 residues long. V was trimmed by 2 bases and J by 3 bases, leaving 19 bases between them. Noted time point: week 11, during vaccination. Topical imiquimod was applied with each vaccine dose, which held 300 ug of mutant IDH1 20-mer peptide. New WHO grade 3 or 4 IDH1-mutant, ATRX-lost astrocytomas were present in all donors. Study-wide results and caveats: Immune responses arising from the vaccine appeared in 80% to 95% of patients.

To note about this clone: Its antigen is undetermined.

The sample consisted of PBMCs, taken from a glioma patient whose treatment included an IDH1 peptide vaccine. This receptor was obtained from a woman in her forties or fifties with glioma. The chain recombines TRBV18 with TRBJ1-2, with D maybe TRBD1 (5 bases). The CDR3 loop is CASSPTSQGTADYGYTF. Written as DNA, the CDR3 is TGTGCCAGCTCACCAACCAGTCAGGGCACCGCTGACTATGGCTACACCTTC.